This TCR beta chain was profiled in a study of blood T cell repertoires in COVID-19. Study at large: Acute and convalescent COVID-19 specimens originated in the United States, Italy and Spain. T cells, B-cell-depleted T cells, or PBMCs supplied cDNA or gDNA.

Methods used by the authors: The assay estimated nucleated cells by amplifying reference gene primers. TCRdb keeps only in-frame clones here, not all; method: immunoSEQ multiplex PCR. From that table come the V and J calls and clone size; the DNA was used to work out D and trimming. The table records tens of thousands of clones, 80% to 95% of them present only once. Germline loops: CDR1 SGHTA, CDR2 FQGNSA. With 3 bases clipped from V and 6 bases from J, the junction kept 6 bases outside the gene matches. The CDR3 length is 14 residues. The sequencing sample was made of peripheral blood. The sequence was obtained from a woman aged 55-70 years with active COVID-19. The chain is built from TRBV7-2 and TRBJ2-3, with 7 nucleotides matching TRBD2. The CDR3 spells CASSFTRDYDTQYF. CDR3 nucleotide sequence: TGTGCCAGCAGCTTTACCAGGGACTACGATACGCAGTATTTT.